Given below is one T cell receptor beta chain in context. Its matching antigen is unknown. The entry originates in a study of OX40 agonist ivuxolimab in advanced cancers. Some clones are missing from TCRdb's copy, which holds only in-frame ones; the method was immunoSEQ multiplex PCR. Of about 43,000 clones in the sample, approximately 86% were seen once. V lost 4 bases, J lost 6 bases, and 22 bases lay in between. CDR3 size: 16 residues. The germline CDR1 and CDR2 sequences are SGHNT and YYREEE (reference sequence). Anyone with autoimmune disease history or systemic immunosuppression was excluded. Regarding the study as a whole: Within 6 weeks, CD4+ and CD8+ blood T cells expanded clonally at 0.1 to 3.0 mg/kg. People who partly responded at 0.1-3.0 mg/kg had some of the least clonal expansion seen.

The receptor was isolated from an adult with an advanced solid tumor such as melanoma, head and neck, liver or kidney cancer. V is TRBV5-4 and J is TRBJ1-2; possibly TRBD1 for D (6 bases). Sequencing was performed on CD4+ or CD8+ T cells sorted from blood, taken in a trial of the OX40 agonist ivuxolimab. The DNA for the CDR3 is TGTGCCAGCAGCCCGGGGGCGGGGATTGGGGTTGATGGCTACACCTTC. Encoded protein: CASSPGAGIGVDGYTF.